This T cell receptor (beta chain) is drawn from a study of cytomegalovirus exposure and HLA in healthy donors. Study outcomes and limitations: The likely explanation for a cluster of highly shared sequence variants was sequencing artifact. Earlier analysis found most TCR beta V segments productive about 87% or about 30% of the time.

Vbeta (60) and Jbeta (13) primers were used in the PCR. Using immunoSEQ multiplex PCR, the repertoire was profiled, and TCRdb retains in-frame clones only, with some absent. This sample's clone table lists roughly 100,000 clones. The V gene's germline CDR1 is SGHRS and CDR2 YFSETQ. With 4 bases clipped from V and 13 bases from J, the junction kept 11 bases outside the gene matches. This CDR3 has 13 residues. Concerning this clone itself: The antigen is not known.

The chain couples TRBV5-1 to TRBJ2-5; 9 bases are shared with TRBD1. Sequencing was performed on PBMCs. This TCR came from a middle-aged man in good health and CMV-seronegative. This chain's CDR3 is CASSTRDRGLMYF. CDR3 nucleotides: TGCGCCAGCAGCACACGAGACAGGGGGTTAATGTACTTC.